One sample yielded the 18 T cell receptor beta chains listed below, sequenced in a study of blood T cell repertoires in COVID-19. The repertoire was sequenced with immunoSEQ multiplex PCR; TCRdb's copy has only in-frame clones and lacks some. The sample contains roughly 90,000 clones, approximately 83% of which appear only once. Sequenced sample: peripheral blood. The receptors come from a woman in her 70s with acute or convalescent COVID-19.

CDR3 in amino acids: CASSPFLEDYNEQFF. The CDR3 DNA sequence: TGTGCCAGCTCACCATTCCTAGAGGACTACAATGAGCAGTTCTTC. This rearrangement joins TRBV18 to TRBJ2-1; no definite D call. V lost 2 bases to trimming and J lost 3 bases, with 11 bases between them. The CDR3 is 15 amino acids. Germline assignment: CDR1 KGHSH and CDR2 LQKENI.

This clone is medium-sized (0.01 to 0.1%) in the sample. The V and J genes are TRBV19 and TRBJ1-5, with a possible D match to TRBD1 (5 bases). Germline lookup yields CDR1 LNHDA and CDR2 SQIVND (reference sequence). Trimming stripped 6 bases from V and 5 bases from J, with 14 bases between. This CDR3 comprises 14 residues. In nucleotides, the CDR3 is TGTGCCAGTAGATTTTATGAAGGGGATCAGCCCCAGCATTTT. It encodes CASRFYEGDQPQHF.

The chain links TRBV6-2 or TRBV6-3 to TRBJ2-7; 7 bases are shared with TRBD2. This CDR3 region has 16 residues. Germline assignment: CDR1 MNHEY and CDR2 SVGEGT. The V and J ends lost 1 base and 0 bases, in that order; junction bases with no gene match: 6. In nucleotides, the CDR3 is TGTGCCAGCAGTTACTACCCCGGGGGGAGCTCCTACGAGCAGTACTTC. Its protein product is CASSYYPGGSSYEQYF.

This chain uses TRBV19 with TRBJ2-7; TRBD2 aligns across 8 bases. Germline V gene sequence: CDR1 LNHDA, CDR2 SQIVND (reference sequence). Losses at the gene ends were 10 bases for V and 0 bases for J; bases not matched to a gene: 11. The CDR3 loop spans 15 amino acids. In DNA form, the CDR3 reads TGTGCCACTTCCCGGACGGGGGGGAGCTCCTACGAGCAGTACTTC. Residues: CATSRTGGSSYEQYF.

The chain recombines TRBV5-7 with TRBJ1-2, with unresolved D. TRBV5-7 is known as an ORF, though its function is uncertain. The CDR3 sequence is 19 residues long. Trimming shortened V by 4 bases and J by 0 bases, and 25 bases separated the two germline ends. The CDR3 DNA is TGTGCCAGCAGCCCCACCCGGGAAAGGGAGTGGTGCCCTAACTATGGCTACACCTTC. Residues: CASSPTREREWCPNYGYTF.

The chain has TRBV28 and TRBJ2-7; TRBD2 matches at 7 bases. Germline CDR1 and CDR2: MDHEN and SYDVKM. This CDR3 has 13 residues. The trim removed 6 bases at V and 2 bases at J, leaving 4 bases unmatched. CDR3 bases: TGTGCCAGCAGGATTGGGACTACCTACGAGCAGTACTTC. It encodes CASRIGTTYEQYF.

The chain combines TRBV14 with TRBJ1-4; 7 bases line up with TRBD1. Trimming at V came to 5 bases and at J to 8 bases, leaving 8 bases not matched to a gene. CDR1 is SGHDN and CDR2 is FVKESK in the germline V gene. CDR3 length equals 14 residues. This CDR3 is CASSANGQVEKLFF. DNA for the CDR3: TGTGCCAGCAGCGCCAACGGACAGGTCGAAAAACTGTTTTTT. The full variable domain, its missing parts supplied by reference TRBV14 and TRBJ1-4, is EAGVTQFPSHSVIEKGQTVTLRCDPISGHDNLYWYRRVMGKEIKFLLHFVKESKQDESGMPNNRFLAERTGGTYSTLKVQPAELEDSGVYFCASSANGQVEKLFFGSGTQLSVL.

V gene TRBV30 combines with J gene TRBJ1-2; unclear D gene. CDR1 is GTSNPN, CDR2 SVGIG, per germline (reference sequence). The V gene lost 7 bases and the J gene lost 7 bases, with 10 bases spanning the gap. This CDR3 is 10 amino acids long. The CDR3 bases are TGTGCCTCCTCGGACTCTGGCTACACCTTC. It encodes CASSDSGYTF.

This clone appeared once. Here the CDR3 reads CATSEPGTGGPGQYF. The CDR3 bases are TGTGCCACCAGTGAACCTGGGACAGGGGGTCCCGGGCAGTACTTC. V is TRBV24-1 and J is TRBJ2-7; 11 bases fit TRBD1. Germline V gives CDR1 KGHDR, CDR2 SFDVKD. J lost 9 bases, V lost 4 bases, and 10 bases had no gene match. The CDR3 loop spans 15 amino acids.

The rearrangement links TRBV6-5 to TRBJ1-1; TRBD1 matches 8 bases. With V trimmed by 5 bases and J by 4 bases, 0 bases remained unmatched. The CDR3 contains 12 residues. The germline gives CDR1 MNHEY, CDR2 SVGAGI. The CDR3, as DNA: TGTGCCAGCAGTACAGGGGGCACTGAAGCTTTCTTT. It is translated as CASSTGGTEAFF.

The genes are TRBV19 and TRBJ1-2; 8 bases match TRBD1. With 4 bases clipped from V and 6 bases from J, the junction kept 7 bases outside the gene matches. The CDR3 is made up of 14 amino acids. From germline, CDR1 is LNHDA and CDR2 SQIVND (reference sequence). This chain's CDR3 is CASSRDRPEDGYTF. The CDR3 region has the DNA TGTGCCAGTAGTAGGGACAGGCCGGAGGATGGCTACACCTTC.

CDR3: CASKPEPQNEKLFF. The CDR3, as DNA: TGCGCCAGCAAACCCGAGCCTCAAAATGAAAAACTGTTTTTT. The chain recombines TRBV5-1 with TRBJ1-4; no clear D gene. The CDR3 is 14 amino acids. V shed 6 bases and J shed 5 bases, with 14 bases lying between them. Germline CDR1 reads SGHRS; CDR2 reads YFSETQ.

The V gene is TRBV9, the J gene TRBJ1-2; 8 bases map to TRBD1. V trimming: 4 bases; J trimming: 0 bases; junction bases outside the gene matches: 8. The germline V gene encodes CDR1 SGDLS and CDR2 YYNGEE. The CDR3 consists of 16 residues. CDR3 amino acids: CASSPRTGLANYGYTF. CDR3 DNA sequence: TGTGCCAGCAGCCCGCGGACAGGGTTAGCTAACTATGGCTACACCTTC.

This sequence joins TRBV11-3 and TRBJ2-5; weak D call: TRBD1 (6 bases). CDR3 size: 15 residues. Germline values: CDR1 SGHNT, CDR2 YENEEA. Trimming took off 1 base at V and 5 bases at J, with 14 bases between the two ends. In DNA form, the CDR3 reads TGTGCCAGCAGCTTAGGGAACAGGGTGGGGGAGACCCAGTACTTC. This encodes CASSLGNRVGETQYF.

The chain employs TRBV7-3 and TRBJ1-2; a possible D gene is TRBD1 (6 bases). Germline loops: CDR1 SGHTA, CDR2 FQGTGA. The CDR3 covers 15 residues. With 5 bases removed from V and 7 bases from J, the gap between germline ends came to 20 bases. This chain's CDR3 is CASSLSSQGLGGYTF. The CDR3, as DNA: TGTGCCAGCAGCCTATCATCCCAGGGGTTGGGTGGCTACACCTTC.

This clone was recorded once. The chain carries TRBV11-1 and TRBJ2-3, with D perhaps TRBD2 (6 bases). Trimming cost V 2 bases and J 0 bases, with 9 bases left between them. CDR1 is SGHAT, CDR2 FQDESV, per germline (reference sequence). CDR3 length equals 15 residues. The CDR3 DNA follows: TGTGCCAGCAGCTTAATAGGGACTAGCACAGATACGCAGTATTTT. It translates to CASSLIGTSTDTQYF.

Written as DNA, the CDR3 is TGTGCCAGCAGTCGCGGAGAGACCCAGTACTTC. Translation gives CASSRGETQYF. The rearrangement links TRBV27 to TRBJ2-5, with unresolved D. This CDR3 contains 11 residues. The V and J ends lost 5 bases and 4 bases respectively, with 5 bases between them. Germline lookup yields CDR1 MNHEY and CDR2 SMNVEV (reference sequence).

The rearrangement links TRBV6-1 to TRBJ2-7, with D maybe TRBD2 (6 bases). Germline V gene lookup returns CDR1 MNHNS and CDR2 SASEGT. V lost 2 bases and J lost 1, with 12 bases in between. There are 15 residues in the CDR3. The DNA of the CDR3 is TGTGCCAGCAGTGAAAGGGGACTGCCATCCTACGAGCAGTACTTC. Its protein product is CASSERGLPSYEQYF.